One sample yielded the 5 T cell receptor beta chains listed below, sequenced in a study of T cells in tuberculosis. Libraries were prepared by immunoSEQ multiplex PCR; TCRdb keeps only in-frame clonotypes and omits some of them. The sample shows around 39,000 clones, 93% of them seen only once. The sequenced sample consisted of PBMCs. All receptors derive from a donor aged 10-29 years with latent tuberculosis or without tuberculosis infection.

This clone appeared a few times. This chain joins TRBV27 and TRBJ1-2, with 7 positions matching TRBD1. The length of the CDR3 is 14 residues. V trimming: 3 bases; J trimming: 5 bases; junction bases outside the gene matches: 6. Germline loops: CDR1 MNHEY, CDR2 SMNVEV (reference sequence). The CDR3 DNA sequence: TGTGCCAGCAGTTTGAGACAGGGTTTTTATGGCTACACCTTC. This codes for CASSLRQGFYGYTF.

The chain employs TRBV7-2 and TRBJ2-7; 11 nucleotides align to TRBD2. CDR3 length: 17 residues. V lost 3 bases and J lost 2; bases outside the gene matches: 9. Per germline, CDR1 SGHTA and CDR2 FQGNSA. DNA for the CDR3: TGTGCCAGCAGCTTGGCAACGACTAGCGGGGTGACCTACGAGCAGTACTTC. Amino acids: CASSLATTSGVTYEQYF.

This clone was recorded only once. The chain joins TRBV6-6 to TRBJ1-6, with D perhaps matching TRBD1 (5 bases). CDR3 length: 14 residues. V was cut by 6 bases and J by 8 bases, with 14 bases left in between. Germline-derived CDR1 and CDR2 are MNHNY and SVGAGI (reference sequence). CDR3 sequence reads: CASSASGDDSPLHF. The CDR3 region has the DNA TGTGCCAGCAGCGCCTCGGGGGACGATTCACCCCTCCACTTT.

The chain uses TRBV9 and TRBJ1-3; no reliable D call. This CDR3 has 16 amino acids. Germline V gives CDR1 SGDLS, CDR2 YYNGEE. Trimming pared 4 bases from V and 0 bases from J, leaving 14 bases between. CDR3 DNA: TGTGCCAGCAGCATAACGTTGGGCATCTCTGGAAACACCATATATTTT. Protein product: CASSITLGISGNTIYF.

For the CDR3, the DNA is TGTGCCAGCACTCCCATACAGGGGGCTTCACCCCTCCACTTT. The encoded protein is CASTPIQGASPLHF. The V gene is TRBV27, the J gene TRBJ1-6; TRBD1 matches 9 bases. Unmatched junction bases numbered 7, after V lost 7 bases and J lost 9 bases. This CDR3 is 14 amino acids long. The germline V gene encodes CDR1 MNHEY and CDR2 SMNVEV (reference sequence).